This record looks at one T cell receptor (beta chain) sequence and its context. This CDR3 has 12 amino acids. The germline V gene encodes CDR1 LNHNV and CDR2 YYDKDF (reference sequence). The V gene lost 3 bases and the J gene lost 17 bases, with 16 bases spanning the gap. The record originates from a study of T cell responses to AZD1222 COVID-19 vaccine. The assay was immunoSEQ multiplex PCR, and TCRdb's table has in-frame clones only and misses some. The sample has over 120,000 clones; about 86% are singletons. This chain joins TRBV15 and TRBJ1-4; D is perhaps TRBD1 (5 bases). Sequenced material: peripheral blood, taken 28 days after the second AZD1222 dose. This clonotype was sampled from an adult who received the AZD1222 COVID-19 vaccine. The DNA for the CDR3 is TGTGCCACCAGCAGTTGGCGGGACCCTATTTTTTTT. It translates to CATSSWRDPIFF. Drawing the rest from reference TRBV15 and TRBJ1-4, the complete variable domain is DAMVIQNPRYQVTQFGKPVTLSCSQTLNHNVMYWYQQKSSQAPKLLFHYYDKDFNNEADTPDNFQSRRPNTSFCFLDIRSPGLGDTAMYLCATSSWRDPIFFGSGTQLSVL.